Following are 8 T cell receptor beta chains from one sample sequenced in a study of blood T cell repertoires in COVID-19. Data came from immunoSEQ multiplex PCR; TCRdb stores just in-frame clones and leaves some out. Here the sample spans some 250,000 clones, about four fifths being singletons. The material sequenced was peripheral blood. These receptors all stem from a man aged 25 to 40 who had recovered from COVID-19.

V usage is TRBV7-2 and J usage is TRBJ2-7; TRBD2 aligns across 9 bases. The ends lost 3 bases at V and 6 bases at J; junction bases unmatched: 12. This CDR3 has 16 amino acids. Germline V CDR1 and CDR2: SGHTA, FQGNSA. As DNA, the CDR3 is TGTGCCAGCAGCTTGAGCCCGGGACTAGCTCTCCCCGAGCAGTACTTC. As protein: CASSLSPGLALPEQYF. The full variable domain, with the rest looked up from reference TRBV7-2 and TRBJ2-7, is GAGVSQSPSNKVTEKGKDVELRCDPISGHTALYWYRQSLGQGLEFLIYFQGNSAPDKSGLPSDRFSAERTGGSVSTLTIQRTQQEDSAVYLCASSLSPGLALPEQYFGPGTRLTVT.

Of note for this clone: The germline gene is not matched at one end of the junction; a read error may be the cause. This sequence joins TRBV5-1 and TRBJ1-2; maybe TRBD1 (6 bases). CDR1 and CDR2 (germline): SGHRS, YFSETQ. There are 13 residues in the CDR3. CDR3 coding DNA: TGCGCCAGCAGCTTAGCAGGGGATGACGGCTGCACCTTC. Translation gives CASSLAGDDGCTF. The full variable domain, in which reference TRBV5-1 and TRBJ1-2 provide the parts outside the CDR3, is KAGVTQTPRYLIKTRGQQVTLSCSPISGHRSVSWYQQTPGQGLQFLFEYFSETQRNKGNFPGRFSGRQFSNSRSEMNVSTLELGDSALYLCASSLAGDDGCTFGSGTRLTVV.

The gene calls are TRBV6-5 and TRBJ1-1; 9 positions match TRBD1. Germline V gives CDR1 MNHEY, CDR2 SVGAGI. The CDR3 loop spans 14 amino acids. V lost 6 bases, J lost 5 bases, and 7 bases stayed unmatched. The CDR3 is CASRTGGPGTEAFF. The CDR3 DNA reads TGTGCCAGCAGGACAGGGGGGCCCGGAACTGAAGCTTTCTTT.

The chain employs TRBV6-5 and TRBJ2-2; D uncertain. CDR1 is MNHEY, CDR2 SVGAGI, per germline. The CDR3 has 16 residues. With 0 bases removed from V and 1 base from J, the gap between germline ends came to 9 bases. The CDR3 loop reads CASSYSSAVNTGELFF. The CDR3 DNA follows: TGTGCCAGCAGTTACTCCTCCGCGGTGAACACCGGGGAGCTGTTTTTT.

V and J are TRBV2 and TRBJ2-3, with D maybe TRBD2 (6 bases). V lost 11 bases and J lost 5, with 26 bases in between. Germline values: CDR1 SNHLY, CDR2 FYNNEI. The CDR3 totals 16 residues. The CDR3 nucleotides read TGTGCCCGCCTATTTAACCCGGGACTTAGCGTAGATACGCAGTATTTT. It yields the protein CARLFNPGLSVDTQYF.

J is TRBJ1-1 and V is TRBV5-1, with 9 positions matching TRBD1. V was clipped by 4 bases and J by 3 bases; unmatched bases: 4. This CDR3 comprises 14 residues. Germline V gene lookup returns CDR1 SGHRS and CDR2 YFSETQ. The CDR3 loop is CASSPGQGYTEAFF. The CDR3 region has the DNA TGCGCCAGCAGCCCCGGACAGGGGTACACTGAAGCTTTCTTT. Full variable domain (missing parts from reference TRBV5-1 and TRBJ1-1): KAGVTQTPRYLIKTRGQQVTLSCSPISGHRSVSWYQQTPGQGLQFLFEYFSETQRNKGNFPGRFSGRQFSNSRSEMNVSTLELGDSALYLCASSPGQGYTEAFFGQGTRLTVV.

This chain connects TRBV28 to TRBJ1-5; D may be TRBD1 (5 bases). This CDR3 comprises 15 residues. CDR1 is MDHEN, CDR2 SYDVKM, per germline. The V end was cut by 6 bases, the J end by 9 bases, with 21 bases between. The CDR3 region has the DNA TGTGCCAGCAGCGACACGTGGCAGGGTAGTAGGCCCCAGCATTTT. Its translation is CASSDTWQGSRPQHF.

The V gene is TRBV27, the J gene TRBJ1-4, with a tentative D call TRBD1 (6 bases). Germline values: CDR1 MNHEY, CDR2 SMNVEV (reference sequence). V was trimmed by 6 bases and J by 4 bases, leaving 15 bases between them. The CDR3 runs to 15 residues. The CDR3 loop reads CASRALQGINEKLFF. The CDR3 bases are TGTGCCAGCAGAGCGCTACAGGGAATTAATGAAAAACTGTTTTTT.